Ten or more counts support the clone carrying this TCR beta chain. The data derive from a study of control samples from healthy donors and cancer patients. The data were produced by immunoSEQ multiplex PCR, yet TCRdb's version contains in-frame clones alone and is incomplete. The table lists around 170,000 clones, around 88% of them singletons. V was clipped by 11 bases and J by 5 bases, with 13 bases between them. In germline, CDR1 is ENHRY, CDR2 SYGVKD. CDR3 size: 12 residues. The chain recombines TRBV10-3 with TRBJ2-4, with D possibly TRBD1 on 6 matching bases. The receptor was derived from a woman between 25 and 40 years old in good health. The source material was blood. The CDR3 loop is CASRDMENIQYF. Written as DNA, the CDR3 is TGTGCCTCCCGGGACATGGAAAACATTCAGTACTTC.